The entry that follows covers one T cell receptor (beta chain) sequence. Its antigen is currently unknown. Donors sampled were nominally healthy, though unrecorded immune exposures were likely. After removal of 0 bases from V and 6 bases from J, the junction contained 4 bases not matched to a gene. Germline V CDR1 and CDR2: SEHNR, FQNEAQ (reference sequence). The CDR3 is 14 residues long. A multiplex PCR was run with 60 Vbeta primers and 13 Jbeta primers. TCRdb keeps only in-frame clones here, not all; method: immunoSEQ multiplex PCR. The top ten clones hold around 5.8% of a sample with about 43,000 clones, around 53% of them seen once. The data belong to a study of cytomegalovirus exposure and HLA in healthy donors. Study-wide results and limits: Cytomegalovirus status was reportedly diagnosed by the classifier with high specificity and sensitivity.

The clonotype originates from a man aged 55-75 years in good health and CMV-seronegative. V usage is TRBV7-9 and J usage is TRBJ1-2; 7 nucleotides match TRBD1. Material for sequencing was PBMCs. CDR3 residues: CASSLAVTGHGYTF. As DNA, the CDR3 is TGTGCCAGCAGCTTAGCGGTGACAGGGCATGGCTACACCTTC.